This T cell receptor (beta chain) was documented in a study of identical twins. Every sampled donor was Caucasian and healthy. The CDR3 totals 14 residues. Germline assignment: CDR1 DFQATT and CDR2 SNEGSKA (reference sequence). V shed 2 bases and J 7 bases; nucleotides not matched to a gene: 8. Overall study findings and caveats: Researchers reported weaker excess twin sharing in beta out-of-frame sequences.

Many counts were recorded for this clonotype. The antigen remains unidentified. From the 5' RACE reads, TCRdb called clonotypes with MiXCR, one entry per CDR3 protein. Of 300,000 to 400,000 distinct CDR3 sequences in the sample, roughly an eighth are singletons; the top ten hold approximately 7.9%. The same sample was also studied in work on yellow fever vaccine responses in identical twins.

This TCR was sampled from a woman between 18 and 29 years old in good health. Sequencing used CD8+ T cells sorted from blood. This chain uses TRBV20-1 with TRBJ1-1; TRBD1 aligns across 9 bases. The CDR3 spells CSARWTGVKGEAFF. CDR3 DNA: TGCAGTGCTAGATGGACAGGGGTTAAGGGTGAAGCTTTCTTT.